This passage covers 11 T cell receptor beta chains from one sample sequenced in a study of T cells in Graves' hyperthyroidism and ophthalmopathy. TCR beta CDR3 sequences were amplified from RNA transcripts. Carried out on the TCR CDR3, a first-round RT-PCR used the HTBI primer set. TCRdb called the multiplex PCR reads again in MiXCR, with one record for every CDR3 protein. Of about 700,000 distinct CDR3 sequences detected, 14% appear once; the ten largest clones hold about 10%. The sequenced material came from blood. The receptors were gathered from a woman between 18 and 29 years old with Graves' hyperthyroidism.

Turning to this clonotype: A much bigger clone sits one base away, suggesting this may be a read error. The rearrangement uses TRBV7-3 and TRBJ2-7; tentatively, D is TRBD2 (5 bases). The V end was cut by 2 bases, the J end by 7 bases, with 12 bases between. This CDR3 is 13 amino acids long. Germline values: CDR1 SGHTA, CDR2 FQGTGA. The CDR3 sequence: CASSLGGRDEQYF. CDR3 DNA sequence: TGTGCCAGCAGCTTAGGAGGACGGGATGAGCAGTACTTC.

This clonotype was counted only a few times. The V gene is TRBV6-1, the J gene TRBJ2-5, with no clear D. V was shortened by 8 bases and J by 3 bases, with 10 bases between the two germline ends. The CDR3 is 12 amino acids. Germline V CDR1 and CDR2: MNHNS, SASEGT. CDR3 nucleotide sequence: TGTGCCAGCGACGACCCTGAAGAGACCCAGTACTTC. Translation: CASDDPEETQYF.

The CDR3, as DNA: TGTGCCAGCAGCTTTAGCACCTACTCTGATTCAGCCAAAAACATTCAGTACTTC. This translates into CASSFSTYSDSAKNIQYF. The rearrangement uses TRBV11-2 and TRBJ2-4; D call uncertain. Germline V gene sequence: CDR1 SGHAT, CDR2 FQNNGV. The CDR3 contains 18 residues. V lost 3 bases to trimming and J lost 0 bases, with 18 bases between them.

This clonotype was observed at least ten times. V and J are TRBV2 and TRBJ1-2, with D perhaps TRBD1 (6 bases). The CDR3 has 13 amino acids. V was shortened by 9 bases and J by 4 bases, with 15 bases between the two germline ends. Germline assignment: CDR1 SNHLY and CDR2 FYNNEI. The CDR3 spells CASRTGRSYGYTF. The DNA of the CDR3 is TGTGCCAGTAGAACAGGGAGGAGCTATGGCTACACCTTC.

This clonotype has more than one count but fewer than ten. The chain recombines TRBV6-5 with TRBJ1-3; D ambiguous. V was cut by 0 bases and J by 0 bases, with 3 bases left in between. The CDR3 runs to 14 residues. Germline V gene sequence: CDR1 MNHEY, CDR2 SVGAGI. CDR3 region: CASSYSNSGNTIYF. The CDR3 DNA is TGTGCCAGCAGTTACTCGAACTCTGGAAACACCATATATTTT.

This clonotype was found a few times. This chain joins TRBV27 and TRBJ1-5; maybe TRBD1 (5 bases). Trimming took off 3 bases at V and 3 bases at J, with 9 bases between the two ends. In germline, CDR1 is MNHEY, CDR2 SMNVEV (reference sequence). The CDR3 runs to 14 residues. CDR3 loop: CASSFRGANQPQHF. The CDR3 nucleotides are TGTGCCAGCAGTTTCCGAGGGGCCAATCAGCCCCAGCATTTT.

This clonotype was seen a handful of times. The V call is TRBV6-1, the J call TRBJ1-1; D is possibly TRBD1 (5 bases). Germline V gene lookup returns CDR1 MNHNS and CDR2 SASEGT. The CDR3 has 14 amino acids. Between the trimmed V and J ends, which lost 4 bases and 0 bases, there was a span of 9 bases. CDR3 region: CASSGKDMNTEAFF. The CDR3 nucleotides are TGTGCCAGCAGTGGGAAGGACATGAACACTGAAGCTTTCTTT.

There are a few counts of this clonotype. The rearrangement joins TRBV4-1 to TRBJ2-1; D tentatively reads TRBD1 or TRBD2 (7 bases each). CDR3 length: 18 amino acids. V was clipped by 5 bases and J by 5 bases, with 25 bases between them. The germline V gene has CDR1 MGHRA and CDR2 YSYEKL. Written as DNA, the CDR3 is TGCGCCAGCAGCTTCCCCCAGAGGGGGCGGGGGAGGGACAATGAGCAGTTCTTC. Translation: CASSFPQRGRGRDNEQFF.

This clonotype showed up many times. This sequence joins TRBV3-1 and TRBJ2-6; no definite D call. CDR3 length equals 16 residues. Trimming shortened V by 0 bases and J by 1 base, and 7 bases separated the two germline ends. Per germline, CDR1 LGHDT and CDR2 YNNKEL (reference sequence). The CDR3 sequence: CASSQESGSGANVLTF. The CDR3 nucleotides read TGTGCCAGCAGCCAAGAATCCGGGTCTGGGGCCAACGTCCTGACTTTC.

This clonotype has at least ten counts. The V and J genes are TRBV6-1 and TRBJ2-1, with a weak D call TRBD2 (6 bases). With 7 bases removed from V and 6 bases from J, the gap between germline ends came to 16 bases. Germline-derived CDR1 and CDR2 are MNHNS and SASEGT. This CDR3 region has 14 residues. The CDR3 coding sequence is TGTGCCAGCACCCCCCGGGGACTTTCCAATGAGCAGTTCTTC. Residues: CASTPRGLSNEQFF.

To note about this clonotype: A much larger clonotype is one base distant, so this may be a read error. The chain links TRBV9 to TRBJ2-7; possibly TRBD2 for D (6 bases). This CDR3 has 14 residues. Germline V gene data show CDR1 as SGDLS and CDR2 as YYNGEE. The CDR3 region has the DNA TGTACCAGCAGGAGGGAAGATAATTCCTACGAGCAGTACTTC. Translation gives CTSRREDNSYEQYF.